Reported below is one T cell receptor beta chain. The entry originates in a study of CD8 T cells in Susac syndrome. Study-level information: The Susac syndrome patients that were sequenced included more than 5 with active disease and roughly 8 in remission. Patients with Susac syndrome, at blood draw, were therapy-naive, on corticosteroids, or on intravenous immunoglobulin alone.

The CDR3 consists of 15 residues. V lost 4 bases to trimming and J lost 3 bases; unmatched junction nucleotides: 8. Sequencing of TCR beta covered CD8+ and CD4+ T cells obtained from blood. Reverse transcription of roughly 0.45 to 1 ug RNA was performed with random hexamers. Coverage of TCR beta CDR3 amplification by immunoSEQ multiplex PCR extended to 54 Vbeta and 13 Jbeta. TCRdb fed the immunoSEQ multiplex PCR reads into MiXCR, producing one record per CDR3 protein. The data show 95,000 to 150,000 distinct CDR3 sequences, just under 95% seen once. V is TRBV12-3 or TRBV12-4 and J is TRBJ2-5, with TRBD2 matching 7 bases. Source material: CD8+ T cells from PBMCs. This TCR was sampled from a human donor with Susac syndrome. DNA for the CDR3: TGTGCCAGCAGTTCACGACTAGCAGCGGAAGAGACCCAGTACTTC. This sequence encodes CASSSRLAAEETQYF.